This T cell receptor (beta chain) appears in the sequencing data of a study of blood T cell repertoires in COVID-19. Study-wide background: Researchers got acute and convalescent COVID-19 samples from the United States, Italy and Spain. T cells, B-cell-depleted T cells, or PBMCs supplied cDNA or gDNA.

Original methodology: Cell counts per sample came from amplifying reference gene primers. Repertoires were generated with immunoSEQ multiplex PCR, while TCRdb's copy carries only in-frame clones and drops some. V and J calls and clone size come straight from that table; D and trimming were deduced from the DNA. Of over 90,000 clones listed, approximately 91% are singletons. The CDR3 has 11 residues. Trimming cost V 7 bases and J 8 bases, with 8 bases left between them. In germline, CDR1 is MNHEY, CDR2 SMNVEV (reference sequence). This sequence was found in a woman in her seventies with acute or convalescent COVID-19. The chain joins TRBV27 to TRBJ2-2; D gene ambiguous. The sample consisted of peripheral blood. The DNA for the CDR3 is TGTGCCAGCAAACGGTTGGGGGAGCTGTTTTTT. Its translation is CASKRLGELFF.